This is a list of T cell receptor beta chains from one sample in a study of brain T cells in children with intractable seizures. Only in-frame clones appear in the TCRdb table, and some are missing; sequencing was by immunoSEQ multiplex PCR. This sample carries hundreds of thousands of clones, over 90% of them seen once, and the ten largest clones take approximately 5%. Sequences were derived from peripheral blood, sampled around 5 months after surgery. The receptors here all came from a boy less than two years old with tuberous sclerosis and intractable seizures. CDR3s include the opening cysteine and the closing phenylalanine or tryptophan. The D gene is left open where the match is weak. Size is omitted from some rows. Given values are once, few, many or a class for expanded clones.

>TRBV24-1|NA|TRBD1|TRBJ1-5
CATSAPRAGGHQPQHF
TGTGCCACCAGTGCCCCGAGAGCAGGGGGACATCAGCCCCAGCATTTT
>TRBV20-1|NA|NA|TRBJ1-1
CSAGSGTEAFF
TGCAGTGCTGGGAGTGGCACTGAAGCTTTCTTT
>TRBV7-6|NA|TRBD2|TRBJ2-5
CASSQAGGETQYF
TGTGCCAGCAGTCAAGCGGGGGGAGAGACCCAGTACTTC
>TRBV4-1|NA|TRBD2|TRBJ2-1
CASSQDLTSGNYNEQFF
TGCGCCAGCAGCCAAGATCTCACTAGCGGAAACTACAATGAGCAGTTCTTC
>TRBV27|NA|NA|TRBJ2-3
CASSLLAEYTDTQYF
TGTGCCAGCAGTTTATTGGCGGAGTACACAGATACGCAGTATTTT
>TRBV5-4|NA|TRBD2|TRBJ2-7
CASSFLAGAGEQYF
TGTGCCAGCAGCTTCCTAGCGGGAGCGGGCGAGCAGTACTTC
>TRBV7-2|once|NA|TRBJ2-7
CASRGRAAYEQYF
TGTGCCAGCCGTGGGCGAGCGGCCTACGAGCAGTACTTC
>TRBV15|NA|NA|TRBJ1-1
CATSVRKNTEAFF
TGTGCCACCAGCGTCCGGAAGAACACTGAAGCTTTCTTT
>TRBV7-9|NA|NA|TRBJ1-1
CASSLRAANTEAFF
TGTGCCAGCAGCTTAAGGGCGGCGAACACTGAAGCTTTCTTT
>TRBV27|NA|TRBD1|TRBJ1-2
CASSFLQGGLVYGYTF
TGTGCCAGCAGTTTCTTACAGGGGGGTTTGGTCTATGGCTACACCTTC
>TRBV2|NA|NA|TRBJ2-3
CASRLLTDTQYF
TGTGCCAGCAGACTCCTTACAGATACGCAGTATTTT
>TRBV3-1/TRBV3-2|once|TRBD1|TRBJ1-3
CASREGQVLGNTIYF
TGTGCCAGCAGAGAAGGACAGGTCCTCGGAAACACCATATATTTT
>TRBV18|NA|NA|TRBJ2-1
CASSPGGLYNEQFF
TGTGCCAGCTCACCAGGGGGCCTATACAATGAGCAGTTCTTC
>TRBV13|NA|NA|TRBJ1-2
CASSPQGQYGYTF
TGTGCCAGCAGTCCACAGGGTCAATATGGCTACACCTTC
>TRBV12-3/TRBV12-4|NA|NA|TRBJ2-4
CASSFRTWDIQYF
TGTGCCAGCAGTTTCCGGACCTGGGACATTCAGTACTTC
>TRBV7-9|NA|NA|TRBJ2-3
CASSLDRPLPTDTQYF
TGTGCCAGCAGCTTAGACAGACCTCTTCCCACAGATACGCAGTATTTT
>TRBV3-1/TRBV3-2|NA|NA|TRBJ2-7
CASTLDRFSYEQYF
TGTGCCAGCACCCTAGACAGGTTCTCCTACGAGCAGTACTTC
>TRBV27|NA|TRBD2|TRBJ2-2
CASSLSPPTSGYTGELFF
TGTGCCAGCAGTTTATCCCCTCCGACTAGCGGCTACACCGGGGAGCTGTTTTTT
>TRBV19|NA|TRBD2|TRBJ2-5
CASGTRGGAGETQYF
TGTGCCAGTGGTACTCGCGGGGGGGCAGGGGAGACCCAGTACTTC
>TRBV28|NA|TRBD2|TRBJ2-1
CVSGRGFYEQFF
TGCGTTAGCGGGAGGGGTTTTTATGAGCAGTTCTTC
>TRBV19|NA|NA|TRBJ1-6
CASSMMNSPLHF
TGTGCCAGTAGTATGATGAATTCACCCCTCCACTTT
>TRBV15|NA|NA|TRBJ2-5
CATSSRQVEETQYF
TGTGCCACCAGCAGCAGACAGGTGGAAGAGACCCAGTACTTC
>TRBV6-2/TRBV6-3|NA|NA|TRBJ2-1
CASSYSISSAHNEQFF
TGTGCCAGCAGTTACTCGATTTCATCCGCGCACAATGAGCAGTTCTTC
>TRBV11-2|NA|NA|TRBJ2-1
CASSLEGSSYNEQFF
TGTGCCAGCAGCTTAGAGGGGAGCTCCTACAATGAGCAGTTCTTC
>TRBV12-3/TRBV12-4|NA|NA|TRBJ1-2
CASSLSRYYGYTF
TGTGCCAGCAGTTTAAGCCGGTACTATGGCTACACCTTC
>TRBV13|NA|NA|TRBJ1-2
CASSLGQGLVGYTF
TGTGCCAGCAGCTTAGGGCAGGGGTTAGTTGGCTACACCTTC
>TRBV25-1|NA|NA|TRBJ1-5
CASSEFGQPQHF
TGTGCCAGCAGTGAGTTTGGTCAGCCCCAGCATTTT
>TRBV28|NA|NA|TRBJ1-2
CASSPHRQAHGYTF
TGTGCCAGCAGTCCCCACCGCCAGGCGCATGGCTACACCTTC
>TRBV4-1|NA|NA|TRBJ2-7
CASSQNGAATYEQYF
TGCGCCAGCAGCCAAAATGGCGCCGCCACCTACGAGCAGTACTTC
>TRBV30|NA|TRBD1|TRBJ1-2
CAWSILKGGRGIYGYTF
TGTGCCTGGAGTATACTCAAGGGTGGCAGGGGGATCTATGGCTACACCTTC
>TRBV29-1|NA|TRBD1|TRBJ1-2
CSGRTGDYGYTF
TGCAGCGGGCGGACAGGGGACTATGGCTACACCTTC
>TRBV6-5|NA|TRBD2|TRBJ2-7
CASTGGRPPAEQYF
TGTGCCAGCACGGGGGGGCGACCCCCCGCGGAGCAGTACTTC
>TRBV7-9|once|TRBD2|TRBJ2-1
CASSPSGGPSYNEQFF
TGTGCCAGCAGCCCGAGCGGGGGGCCCTCCTACAATGAGCAGTTCTTC
>TRBV4-1|NA|NA|TRBJ1-4
CASSQDAGFKGKLFF
TGCGCCAGCAGCCAAGATGCAGGGTTTAAAGGAAAACTGTTTTTT
>TRBV5-1|once|TRBD1|TRBJ1-1
CASSSTGGLDTEAFF
TGCGCCAGCAGCTCTACAGGGGGCTTAGACACTGAAGCTTTCTTT
>TRBV5-4|NA|NA|TRBJ2-3
CASSPEPSTDTQYF
TGTGCCAGCAGCCCGGAACCTTCCACAGATACGCAGTATTTT
>TRBV30|NA|NA|TRBJ2-6
CAWFQGTGANVLTF
TGTGCCTGGTTTCAGGGAACCGGGGCCAACGTCCTGACTTTC
>TRBV30|NA|TRBD2|TRBJ2-3
CAWSSGLAGGSTDTQYF
TGTGCCTGGAGTTCGGGACTAGCGGGAGGAAGCACAGATACGCAGTATTTT
>TRBV2|once|TRBD1|TRBJ2-7
CASSEHTGGYEQYF
TGTGCCAGCAGTGAACACACAGGGGGCTACGAGCAGTACTTC
>TRBV18|NA|TRBD1|TRBJ1-5
CASSPPGQGRNQPQHF
TGTGCCAGCTCACCACCGGGACAGGGACGCAATCAGCCCCAGCATTTT
>TRBV27|NA|TRBD1|TRBJ1-4
CASSRIGQGTNEKLFF
TGTGCCAGCAGTCGGATCGGACAGGGGACTAATGAAAAACTGTTTTTT
>TRBV9|NA|NA|TRBJ2-3
CASSVTGDTQYF
TGTGCCAGCAGCGTGACTGGGGATACGCAGTATTTT
>TRBV7-9|NA|NA|TRBJ1-1
CASIASSGENTEAFF
TGTGCCAGCATCGCTTCATCAGGAGAGAACACTGAAGCTTTCTTT
>TRBV18|NA|NA|TRBJ2-1
CASSPSQRGVYNEQFF
TGTGCCAGCTCACCGTCCCAGCGCGGGGTCTACAATGAGCAGTTCTTC